The 27 T cell receptor beta chains presented below share a single source sample, sequenced in a study of cytomegalovirus exposure and HLA in healthy donors. The PCR used 60 Vbeta and 13 Jbeta primers. Generated by immunoSEQ multiplex PCR, the TCRdb table keeps only in-frame clones and is missing some. The table records about 140,000 clones, roughly 79% of them present only once. The specimen was PBMCs. The source of these receptors is a man in his thirties or forties in good health and CMV-seropositive.

This clone has a single count. The V call is TRBV6-1, the J call TRBJ1-1, with 7 nucleotides matching TRBD1. V gave up 6 bases and J gave up 7 bases; unmatched junction bases: 14. The CDR3 length is 15 residues. CDR1 is MNHNS, CDR2 SASEGT, per germline. CDR3 residues: CASRKGQERPIEAFF. The CDR3 DNA is TGTGCCAGCAGAAAAGGACAGGAACGACCCATTGAAGCTTTCTTT.

J is TRBJ2-3 and V is TRBV14; 8 nucleotides align to TRBD2. The V segment lost 6 bases and the J segment 5 bases; nucleotides outside the gene matches: 7. The CDR3 extends over 14 amino acids. Per germline, CDR1 SGHDN and CDR2 FVKESK. In DNA form, the CDR3 reads TGTGCCAGCAGTACTAGCGGCGGAGGAGATACGCAGTATTTT. Translation: CASSTSGGGDTQYF.

The chain combines TRBV29-1 with TRBJ2-1; TRBD1 might be the D (6 bases). The CDR3 has 15 amino acids. CDR1 is SQVTM, CDR2 ANQGSEA, per germline. The ends were cut back, 0 bases at V and 10 bases at J, with 19 bases in the middle. The DNA of the CDR3 is TGCAGCGTTGAAGATCTTAAGGGAAGGGGGTCGGAGCAGTTCTTC. Encoded protein: CSVEDLKGRGSEQFF.

V gene TRBV18 combines with J gene TRBJ1-6, with a possible D match to TRBD1 (5 bases). This CDR3 contains 13 residues. Germline values: CDR1 KGHSH, CDR2 LQKENI. V was trimmed by 6 bases and J by 7 bases, leaving 10 bases between them. This CDR3 is CASSDSENSPLHF. In DNA form, the CDR3 reads TGTGCCAGCTCCGACAGTGAAAATTCACCCCTCCACTTT. Complete variable domain (other parts from reference TRBV18 and TRBJ1-6): NAGVMQNPRHLVRRRGQEARLRCSPMKGHSHVYWYRQLPEEGLKFMVYLQKENIIDESGMPKERFSAEFPKEGPSILRIQQVVRGDSAAYFCASSDSENSPLHFGNGTRLTVT.

The rearrangement uses TRBV2 and TRBJ2-3; TRBD1 matches at 8 bases. The CDR3 contains 14 residues. CDR1 SNHLY and CDR2 FYNNEI come from the germline V gene. Trimming took 6 bases from V and 5 from J; bases not matched to a gene: 7. The CDR3 bases are TGTGCCAGCAGCGACAGGGGAAAAAAAGATACGCAGTATTTT. Its translation: CASSDRGKKDTQYF.

The chain recombines TRBV19 with TRBJ1-5; TRBD1 aligns across 9 bases. The CDR3 covers 14 residues. Germline CDR1 is LNHDA and CDR2 is SQIVND (reference sequence). Trimming took 6 bases from V and 6 from J; bases not matched to a gene: 6. The CDR3 spells CASRPQGAIQPQHF. The CDR3 bases are TGTGCCAGTAGGCCACAGGGGGCGATTCAGCCCCAGCATTTT. The complete variable domain, with remaining parts taken from reference TRBV19 and TRBJ1-5, reads DGGITQSPKYLFRKEGQNVTLSCEQNLNHDAMYWYRQDPGQGLRLIYYSQIVNDFQKGDIAEGYSVSREKKESFPLTVTSAQKNPTAFYLCASRPQGAIQPQHFGDGTRLSIL.

CDR3 sequence reads: CASSLDFGRRAEAFF. The CDR3 nucleotides are TGTGCCAGCAGCTTAGATTTTGGGAGGCGGGCTGAAGCTTTCTTT. The rearrangement links TRBV7-8 to TRBJ1-1, with no clear D. Germline CDR1 and CDR2: SGHVS and FQNEAQ. The CDR3 runs to 15 residues. Trimming stripped 1 base from V and 6 bases from J, with 15 bases between.

The rearrangement links TRBV19 to TRBJ2-7; 9 bases align to TRBD1. Germline assignment: CDR1 LNHDA and CDR2 SQIVND (reference sequence). Trimming at V came to 6 bases and at J to 2 bases, leaving 2 bases not matched to a gene. The CDR3 sequence is 13 residues long. CDR3 amino acids: CASRGTGTYEQYF. In DNA form, the CDR3 reads TGTGCCAGTAGGGGGACAGGGACCTACGAGCAGTACTTC.

The V gene is TRBV19, the J gene TRBJ2-7; TRBD2 matches 7 bases. CDR1 and CDR2 (germline): LNHDA, SQIVND (reference sequence). The CDR3 runs 13 residues. V lost 9 bases to trimming and J lost 9 bases; unmatched junction nucleotides: 14. CDR3 residues: CASGDYRGAAQYF. The CDR3 DNA is TGTGCCAGCGGGGACTACCGGGGAGCCGCGCAGTACTTC. Based on the CDR3 plus reference TRBV19 and TRBJ2-7, the full variable domain is DGGITQSPKYLFRKEGQNVTLSCEQNLNHDAMYWYRQDPGQGLRLIYYSQIVNDFQKGDIAEGYSVSREKKESFPLTVTSAQKNPTAFYLCASGDYRGAAQYFGPGTRLTVT.

The chain is built from TRBV28 and TRBJ1-5; D remains ambiguous. The CDR3 length is 12 residues. CDR1 and CDR2 (germline): MDHEN, SYDVKM. Trimming removed 3 bases from V and 6 bases from J, with 6 bases in between. In DNA, the CDR3 is TGTGCCAGCAGTTTTACTCCTCAGCCCCAGCATTTT. The encoded protein is CASSFTPQPQHF.

The genes are TRBV2 and TRBJ1-1, with 10 bases identical to TRBD1. The J segment lost 7 bases and the V segment lost 2 bases, leaving 10 bases of the junction unmatched. This CDR3 comprises 16 residues. Germline-derived CDR1 and CDR2 are SNHLY and FYNNEI. CDR3 DNA sequence: TGTGCCAGCAGTGAAATGACAGGGGGCATGGGAGTTGAAGCTTTCTTT. Translation: CASSEMTGGMGVEAFF. Full variable domain (missing parts from reference TRBV2 and TRBJ1-1): EPEVTQTPSHQVTQMGQEVILRCVPISNHLYFYWYRQILGQKVEFLVSFYNNEISEKSEIFDDQFSVERPDGSNFTLKIRSTKLEDSAMYFCASSEMTGGMGVEAFFGQGTRLTVV.

This clone has just a few counts. The chain has TRBV4-1 and TRBJ2-7, with a possible D match to TRBD1 (6 bases). V was trimmed by 2 bases and J by 6 bases, leaving 14 bases between them. The V gene's germline CDR1 is MGHRA and CDR2 YSYEKL. The CDR3 contains 14 residues. CDR3 sequence: CASSQSDSSSEQYF. The CDR3, as DNA: TGCGCCAGCAGCCAATCGGACAGTTCTTCCGAGCAGTACTTC.

The rearrangement joins TRBV18 to TRBJ2-1; the D is unclear. The CDR3 is 13 residues long. Germline V gives CDR1 KGHSH, CDR2 LQKENI. Trimming cost V 4 bases and J 7 bases, with 11 bases left between them. This CDR3 is CASSLMTDNEQFF. The CDR3 DNA reads TGTGCCAGCTCACTGATGACTGATAATGAGCAGTTCTTC.

The chain links TRBV28 to TRBJ2-2; D is unclear. From germline, CDR1 is MDHEN and CDR2 SYDVKM. There are 16 residues in the CDR3. V gave up 5 bases and J gave up 4 bases, with 17 bases separating them. CDR3 bases: TGTGCCAGCAGTCCCCGGTGGCGCGGTAGCACCGGGGAGCTGTTTTTT. Its translation: CASSPRWRGSTGELFF.

This chain joins TRBV6-6 and TRBJ1-2; tentative D call: TRBD1 (5 bases). The germline V gene encodes CDR1 MNHNY and CDR2 SVGAGI (reference sequence). Trimming cost V 0 bases and J 2 bases, with 13 bases left between them. This CDR3 comprises 16 residues. The CDR3 DNA follows: TGTGCCAGCAGTTACTCTGGGCAGTCAGGGAACTATGGCTACACCTTC. It yields the protein CASSYSGQSGNYGYTF.

The chain has TRBV9 and TRBJ2-2; 9 positions match TRBD2. J gave up 4 bases and V 5 bases, and 6 bases lay outside the gene matches. Germline V lookup: CDR1 SGDLS, CDR2 YYNGEE. This CDR3 region has 15 residues. In DNA, the CDR3 is TGTGCCAGCAGTACCGGGACTAGCATCACCGGGGAGCTGTTTTTT. This codes for CASSTGTSITGELFF.

The CDR3 reads CASSLEGASGRGEQFF. The CDR3 region has the DNA TGTGCCAGCAGTTTAGAGGGAGCTAGCGGGAGAGGTGAGCAGTTCTTC. V and J are TRBV27 and TRBJ2-1, with TRBD2 identical over 10 bases. V shed 2 bases and J 9 bases; nucleotides not matched to a gene: 10. Germline CDR1 reads MNHEY; CDR2 reads SMNVEV (reference sequence). This CDR3 comprises 16 residues.

The CDR3 region has the DNA TGTGCCAGCAGCTTCCAGGGTGCAGATACGCAGTATTTT. Its protein is CASSFQGADTQYF. The chain joins TRBV7-3 to TRBJ2-3; tentative D call: TRBD1 (5 bases). The ends were cut back, 3 bases at V and 4 bases at J, with 8 bases in the middle. The CDR3 sequence is 13 residues long. The germline V gene has CDR1 SGHTA and CDR2 FQGTGA.

The chain combines TRBV7-2 with TRBJ1-2, with D possibly matching TRBD1 (5 bases). With 5 bases removed from V and 8 bases from J, the gap between germline ends came to 15 bases. Per germline, CDR1 SGHTA and CDR2 FQGNSA. CDR3 length: 13 amino acids. The CDR3 DNA reads TGTGCCAGCAGCCTCGACATGGCAGGGGGCTACACCTTC. This sequence encodes CASSLDMAGGYTF.

The chain has TRBV28 and TRBJ2-5, with D possibly being TRBD2 (6 bases). Matching the DNA end better, TRBJ2-7 makes the J call doubtful. CDR1 is MDHEN, CDR2 SYDVKM, per germline. This CDR3 contains 14 residues. In DNA, the CDR3 is TGTGCCAGCAGACCTGGAGGGAATTACTACGAGCAGTACTTC. It translates to CASRPGGNYYEQYF.

V gene TRBV9 combines with J gene TRBJ1-2; 8 positions match TRBD1. J lost 4 bases, V lost 3 bases, and 5 bases had no gene match. Germline CDR1 reads SGDLS; CDR2 reads YYNGEE. The CDR3 sequence is 14 residues long. The chain's CDR3 is CASSAGQGLYGYTF. In nucleotides, the CDR3 is TGTGCCAGCAGCGCCGGACAGGGCCTCTATGGCTACACCTTC.

The chain uses TRBV28 and TRBJ2-1; D ambiguous. The germline V gene has CDR1 MDHEN and CDR2 SYDVKM. The CDR3 spans 14 residues. V shed 6 bases and J shed 8 bases, with 17 bases lying between them. The CDR3 sequence is CASSWRAGIDEQFF. CDR3 nucleotide sequence: TGTGCCAGCAGCTGGAGAGCCGGCATCGATGAGCAGTTCTTC. The entire variable domain, with the rest obtained from reference TRBV28 and TRBJ2-1, is as follows: DVKVTQSSRYLVKRTGEKVFLECVQDMDHENMFWYRQDPGLGLRLIYFSYDVKMKEKGDIPEGYSVSREKKERFSLILESASTNQTSMYLCASSWRAGIDEQFFGPGTRLTVL.

The chain uses TRBV27 and TRBJ1-1; 9 bases agree with TRBD1. The CDR3 consists of 14 residues. Germline loops: CDR1 MNHEY, CDR2 SMNVEV (reference sequence). Trimming removed 4 bases from V and 6 bases from J; junction bases left unmatched: 6. CDR3 nucleotide sequence: TGTGCCAGCAGTTCACTACAGGGGGCCGCTGAAGCTTTCTTT. Translation gives CASSSLQGAAEAFF.

The CDR3 DNA sequence: TGTGCCAGCAGCAAGGGATGGGAGGGGCTAGCGGCTTACAATGAGCAGTTCTTC. This gives the protein CASSKGWEGLAAYNEQFF. The J gene is TRBJ2-1, the V gene TRBV7-9; 7 bases align to TRBD2. The V gene end was trimmed by 5 bases and the J gene end by 4 bases; junction bases not matched to a gene: 17. This CDR3 comprises 18 residues. Germline V gives CDR1 SEHNR, CDR2 FQNEAQ (reference sequence).

The V gene is TRBV28, the J gene TRBJ1-2, with 7 nucleotides matching TRBD1. The junction had 4 bases not matched to a gene; V was cut back by 8 bases and J by 4 bases. Germline CDR1 reads MDHEN; CDR2 reads SYDVKM. This CDR3 spans 12 amino acids. CDR3 DNA sequence: TGTGCCAGCCAGGGGGGCAGCTATGGCTACACCTTC. This gives the protein CASQGGSYGYTF.

V gene TRBV27 combines with J gene TRBJ2-7; 13 bases line up with TRBD2. The CDR3 has 16 residues. Trimming cost V 3 bases and J 3 bases; bases outside gene matches: 5. CDR1 and CDR2 from the germline V gene are MNHEY and SMNVEV (reference sequence). The CDR3 reads CASSLAGTSGVYEQYF. DNA for the CDR3: TGTGCCAGCAGTTTGGCCGGGACTAGCGGGGTCTACGAGCAGTACTTC.

The CDR3 bases are TGTGCCAGCAGCGTAAAGTCTAGCCTTAGCACAGATACGCAGTATTTT. This gives the protein CASSVKSSLSTDTQYF. V and J are TRBV9 and TRBJ2-3; a weak D match, TRBD2 (5 bases). V lost 1 base and J 0 bases, leaving 12 bases between the germline ends. CDR3 length equals 16 residues. Germline CDR1 is SGDLS and CDR2 is YYNGEE.